The 25 T cell receptor beta chains listed next were all sequenced from one sample in a study of blood T cell repertoires in COVID-19. Measured with immunoSEQ multiplex PCR; TCRdb has only the in-frame clones, and not every one. The repertoire holds fewer than 60,000 clones, around 87% seen once, with 4% in the top ten. Sequencing was done on a sample of peripheral blood. These TCRs come from a man aged 50-60 years with acute or convalescent COVID-19.

The CDR3 loop reads CASSLQGNTEAFF. As DNA, the CDR3 is TGTGCCAGCAGCCTGCAGGGGAACACTGAAGCTTTCTTT. The V call is TRBV4-2, the J call TRBJ1-1, with D tentatively TRBD1 (5 bases). The CDR3 is made up of 13 amino acids. Germline V gives CDR1 LGHNA, CDR2 YNFKEQ. V gave up 4 bases and J gave up 1 base, with 7 bases separating them.

The CDR3 region has the DNA TGTGCCAGCAGCTTCGGGTCCCCGCACCCCGGTGGGGAAAAACTGTTTTTT. Amino acid sequence: CASSFGSPHPGGEKLFF. This rearrangement joins TRBV11-3 to TRBJ1-4; D is unresolved. V shed 3 bases and J shed 8 bases, with 22 bases lying between them. The CDR3 is 17 residues long. In germline, CDR1 is SGHNT, CDR2 YENEEA.

The rearrangement links TRBV12-5 to TRBJ2-7, with D perhaps matching TRBD1 (5 bases). Germline V CDR1 and CDR2: LGHNT, FRNRAP. The CDR3 has 13 residues. The germline V and J ends were trimmed by 5 bases and 0 bases, with 8 bases remaining between them. The CDR3 sequence: CASGQTVSYEQYF. The CDR3, as DNA: TGTGCTAGTGGTCAGACAGTCTCCTACGAGCAGTACTTC.

This chain uses TRBV6-6 with TRBJ1-2; D is ambiguous. CDR3 length equals 13 residues. With 2 bases removed from V and 8 bases from J, the gap between germline ends came to 12 bases. The germline gives CDR1 MNHNY, CDR2 SVGAGI (reference sequence). The CDR3 reads CASSYPGEQGYTF. In DNA, the CDR3 is TGTGCCAGCAGTTACCCCGGAGAGCAGGGCTACACCTTC.

The chain is built from TRBV18 and TRBJ2-5, with D possibly being TRBD1 (6 bases). V was shortened by 0 bases and J by 0 bases, with 11 bases between the two germline ends. CDR3 size: 16 residues. CDR1 is KGHSH, CDR2 LQKENI, per germline. CDR3 protein: CASSPPTGGYQETQYF. For the CDR3, the DNA is TGTGCCAGCTCACCACCGACAGGAGGATACCAAGAGACCCAGTACTTC.

The chain uses TRBV4-1 and TRBJ1-2; TRBD1 might be the D (6 bases). The germline V gene encodes CDR1 MGHRA and CDR2 YSYEKL. There are 17 residues in the CDR3. V lost 1 base, J lost 8 bases, and 23 bases lay in between. This CDR3 reads CASSQVGGAQGIGGYTF. The CDR3, as DNA: TGCGCCAGCAGCCAAGTGGGGGGGGCCCAGGGGATAGGAGGCTACACCTTC.

The chain uses TRBV19 and TRBJ1-2; D not resolved. Germline V gene lookup returns CDR1 LNHDA and CDR2 SQIVND (reference sequence). There are 11 residues in the CDR3. V was shortened by 2 bases and J by 7 bases, with 5 bases between the two germline ends. The CDR3 loop is CASSISRGYTF. CDR3 DNA sequence: TGTGCCAGTAGTATAAGCCGTGGCTACACCTTC. The full variable domain, its missing parts supplied by reference TRBV19 and TRBJ1-2, is DGGITQSPKYLFRKEGQNVTLSCEQNLNHDAMYWYRQDPGQGLRLIYYSQIVNDFQKGDIAEGYSVSREKKESFPLTVTSAQKNPTAFYLCASSISRGYTFGSGTRLTVV.

There are a few counts of this clone. The V gene is TRBV25-1, the J gene TRBJ1-1, with D hard to call. Looked up from germline, CDR1 is MGHDK and CDR2 is SYGVNS. This CDR3 is built from 11 residues. V gave up 7 bases and J gave up 2 bases, with 5 bases separating them. CDR3 sequence (DNA): TGTGCCAGCATTATAAACACTGAAGCTTTCTTT. This codes for CASIINTEAFF.

J is TRBJ2-5 and V is TRBV9, with 10 bases that match TRBD2. The germline V gene encodes CDR1 SGDLS and CDR2 YYNGEE. The CDR3 extends over 15 amino acids. V dropped 3 bases and J dropped 3; count of bases not matched to a gene: 5. In DNA form, the CDR3 reads TGTGCCAGCAGCGCTAGCGGGGGACTCAAAGAGACCCAGTACTTC. It is translated as CASSASGGLKETQYF.

This sequence joins TRBV7-9 and TRBJ1-6, with 9 positions matching TRBD1. Germline V gives CDR1 SEHNR, CDR2 FQNEAQ (reference sequence). CDR3 size: 14 residues. Trimming removed 5 bases from V and 10 bases from J; junction bases left unmatched: 6. The CDR3, as DNA: TGTGCCAGCAGCAAAGGGACAGGGCAGTCACCCCTCCACTTT. Residues: CASSKGTGQSPLHF.

The chain carries TRBV5-6 and TRBJ2-3; 10 bases are a match to TRBD2. The junction had 6 bases not matched to a gene; V was cut back by 3 bases and J by 2 bases. The germline CDR1 and CDR2 sequences are SGHDT and YYEEEE. The CDR3 has 16 residues. The CDR3 nucleotides are TGTGCCAGCAGCTCCCGGACTAGCGGATACACAGATACGCAGTATTTT. Its protein is CASSSRTSGYTDTQYF.

V is TRBV28 and J is TRBJ2-5, with TRBD2 matching over 7 bases. CDR1 and CDR2 (germline): MDHEN, SYDVKM. The CDR3 is made up of 15 amino acids. The junction had 10 bases not matched to a gene; V was cut back by 5 bases and J by 4 bases. The CDR3 reads CASSPPLVAGETQYF. The DNA of the CDR3 is TGTGCCAGCAGTCCCCCTTTGGTAGCGGGAGAGACCCAGTACTTC. Combining the CDR3 with reference TRBV28 and TRBJ2-5 gives the whole variable domain DVKVTQSSRYLVKRTGEKVFLECVQDMDHENMFWYRQDPGLGLRLIYFSYDVKMKEKGDIPEGYSVSREKKERFSLILESASTNQTSMYLCASSPPLVAGETQYFGPGTRLLVL.

The chain combines TRBV10-1 with TRBJ2-3, with 9 bases identical to TRBD2. In germline, CDR1 is WNHNN, CDR2 SYGVQD (reference sequence). Losses at the gene ends were 5 bases for V and 6 bases for J; bases not matched to a gene: 6. This CDR3 contains 14 residues. CDR3 region: CASSSGGRFDTQYF. The CDR3 nucleotides are TGCGCCAGCAGTAGCGGGGGGCGGTTTGATACGCAGTATTTT.

This chain uses TRBV19 with TRBJ2-7, with no clear D. CDR3 length: 15 amino acids. Germline lookup yields CDR1 LNHDA and CDR2 SQIVND (reference sequence). Trimming pared 2 bases from V and 0 bases from J, leaving 11 bases between. The CDR3 DNA follows: TGTGCCAGTAGTATAAGCCTTGCGGTCTCCTACGAGCAGTACTTC. It encodes CASSISLAVSYEQYF.

The chain combines TRBV19 with TRBJ2-1, with D unresolved. With 9 bases removed from V and 0 bases from J, the gap between germline ends came to 18 bases. CDR3 length equals 16 residues. Per the germline V gene, CDR1 is LNHDA and CDR2 is SQIVND (reference sequence). The CDR3 here is CASRTQARSSYNEQFF. The DNA of the CDR3 is TGTGCCAGCCGTACGCAGGCGCGAAGCTCCTACAATGAGCAGTTCTTC. The full variable domain, completed using reference TRBV19 and TRBJ2-1, is DGGITQSPKYLFRKEGQNVTLSCEQNLNHDAMYWYRQDPGQGLRLIYYSQIVNDFQKGDIAEGYSVSREKKESFPLTVTSAQKNPTAFYLCASRTQARSSYNEQFFGPGTRLTVL.

V usage is TRBV6-5 and J usage is TRBJ2-7, with D perhaps matching TRBD1 (5 bases). V gave up 10 bases and J gave up 1 base, with 14 bases separating them. The CDR3 length is 13 residues. Germline V lookup: CDR1 MNHEY, CDR2 SVGAGI. CDR3 coding DNA: TGTGCCACTGGGGCAGGCCCGTCCTACGAGCAGTACTTC. Amino acids: CATGAGPSYEQYF.

The chain is built from TRBV28 and TRBJ2-7; perhaps TRBD1 as D (5 bases). Trimming stripped 2 bases from V and 2 bases from J, with 13 bases between. CDR1 is MDHEN, CDR2 SYDVKM, per germline. The CDR3 contains 15 residues. This chain's CDR3 is CASSLSLGPTYEQYF. CDR3 DNA sequence: TGTGCCAGCAGTTTAAGTCTGGGGCCCACCTACGAGCAGTACTTC.

This chain connects TRBV19 to TRBJ1-2; D is perhaps TRBD1 (5 bases). CDR1 is LNHDA, CDR2 SQIVND, per germline (reference sequence). This CDR3 comprises 12 residues. Trimming stripped 4 bases from V and 11 bases from J, with 14 bases between. CDR3 in DNA: TGTGCCAGTAGTACCCGGGGACTAGGGTACACCTTC. Its protein is CASSTRGLGYTF.

This chain connects TRBV4-2 to TRBJ2-1; 11 nucleotides match TRBD2. V gave up 4 bases and J gave up 13 bases; unmatched junction bases: 9. CDR1 and CDR2 (germline): LGHNA, YNFKEQ. This CDR3 comprises 14 residues. CDR3 amino acids: CASSPGGLADPQFF. The DNA for the CDR3 is TGTGCCAGCAGCCCGGGGGGACTAGCGGACCCTCAGTTCTTC.

The genes are TRBV5-1 and TRBJ2-1; 9 nucleotides line up with TRBD2. From germline, CDR1 is SGHRS and CDR2 YFSETQ. V was pared by 4 bases and J by 6 bases, with 14 bases of the junction left unmatched. This CDR3 is 17 amino acids long. The chain's CDR3 is CASSLRLLAGGLNEQFF. The CDR3 nucleotides are TGCGCCAGCAGCCTACGTTTGTTGGCGGGGGGGCTCAATGAGCAGTTCTTC.

The gene calls are TRBV6-5 and TRBJ1-2, with TRBD1 matching 7 bases. After removal of 0 bases from V and 2 bases from J, the junction contained 6 bases not matched to a gene. Germline V gene sequence: CDR1 MNHEY, CDR2 SVGAGI. The CDR3 consists of 16 residues. The CDR3 region is CASSYSGTESNYGYTF. The CDR3 bases are TGTGCCAGCAGTTACTCCGGGACAGAATCAAACTATGGCTACACCTTC.

This chain joins TRBV7-3 and TRBJ2-2; 11 positions match TRBD1. Germline lookup yields CDR1 SGHTA and CDR2 FQGTGA. V lost 5 bases and J lost 11; bases outside the gene matches: 10. This CDR3 has 15 amino acids. For the CDR3, the DNA is TGTGCCAGCAGCCAGGACAGGGGGCTAAACGGAGAGCTGTTTTTT. Protein product: CASSQDRGLNGELFF.

The chain combines TRBV25-1 with TRBJ2-3, with TRBD2 identical over 8 bases. Germline-derived CDR1 and CDR2 are MGHDK and SYGVNS. V lost 6 bases and J lost 1; bases outside the gene matches: 3. This CDR3 spans 14 amino acids. The CDR3 DNA sequence: TGTGCCAGCAGCGATAGCGGGGGCACAGATACGCAGTATTTT. It specifies CASSDSGGTDTQYF.

The rearrangement joins TRBV28 to TRBJ2-1; TRBD2 matches 10 bases. V lost 8 bases, J lost 8 bases, and 9 bases stayed unmatched. CDR3 length: 14 amino acids. Germline V CDR1 and CDR2: MDHEN, SYDVKM. For the CDR3, the DNA is TGTGCCAGCCTTTTGGCTAGCGGGAGAGATGAGCAGTTCTTC. As protein: CASLLASGRDEQFF.

The CDR3 spells CASRRTGSGYGYTF. The CDR3 coding sequence is TGTGCCAGCAGGAGGACAGGGTCTGGCTATGGCTACACCTTC. The rearrangement links TRBV6-5 to TRBJ1-2; 8 nucleotides agree with TRBD1. From germline, CDR1 is MNHEY and CDR2 SVGAGI. The junction had 7 bases not matched to a gene; V was cut back by 6 bases and J by 4 bases. The CDR3 totals 14 residues.